The 22 T cell receptor beta chains given below trace back to one sample, sequenced in a study of molecular identifiers for immune sequencing clone quantification. TCRdb reanalysed the PCR reads using MiXCR and keeps one entry per CDR3 protein. The sample has about 70,000 distinct CDR3 sequences; under 20% are singletons. The specimen sequenced was naive CD8+ T cells from blood, with Jurkat cell RNA spiked in. Subset here: FACS-sorted CD8+CD4-CCR7+CD45RA+ naive T cells. These receptors originate from a human donor in good health. Some libraries in this study had Jurkat cell RNA spiked in.

This chain joins TRBV19 and TRBJ1-1, with D perhaps matching TRBD1 (5 bases). Germline lookup yields CDR1 LNHDA and CDR2 SQIVND (reference sequence). The germline V and J ends were trimmed by 6 bases and 1 base, with 12 bases remaining between them. CDR3 length equals 14 residues. Here the CDR3 reads CASRVQDTNTEAFF. The CDR3 DNA reads as TGTGCCAGTAGAGTTCAGGACACGAACACTGAAGCTTTCTTT. Based on the CDR3 plus reference TRBV19 and TRBJ1-1, the full variable domain is DGGITQSPKYLFRKEGQNVTLSCEQNLNHDAMYWYRQDPGQGLRLIYYSQIVNDFQKGDIAEGYSVSREKKESFPLTVTSAQKNPTAFYLCASRVQDTNTEAFFGQGTRLTVV.

This clonotype came up many times. The V call is TRBV20-1, the J call TRBJ1-1; 9 bases map to TRBD1. After removal of 1 base from V and 0 bases from J, the junction contained 6 bases not matched to a gene. CDR3 length: 16 amino acids. The germline CDR1 and CDR2 sequences are DFQATT and SNEGSKA (reference sequence). The CDR3 here is CSARVDRGFMNTEAFF. CDR3 nucleotides: TGCAGTGCTAGAGTTGACAGGGGGTTCATGAACACTGAAGCTTTCTTT.

This clonotype was counted at least ten times. This sequence joins TRBV6-6 and TRBJ2-1; D ambiguous. The CDR3 totals 16 residues. Germline loops: CDR1 MNHNY, CDR2 SVGAGI (reference sequence). V lost 0 bases, J lost 7 bases, and 16 bases lay in between. In DNA, the CDR3 is TGTGCCAGCAGTTACTCGGTCGACCCCCCCCGGAATGAGCAGTTCTTC. It yields the protein CASSYSVDPPRNEQFF.

This clonotype was picked up many times. The chain carries TRBV20-1 and TRBJ1-1; no firm D call. This CDR3 contains 11 residues. Germline V gene data show CDR1 as DFQATT and CDR2 as SNEGSKA (reference sequence). This CDR3 reads CSLELDTEAFF. The CDR3 DNA reads TGCAGCCTTGAACTCGACACTGAAGCTTTCTTT.

Comment on this clonotype: A read error may explain this, as a much larger clone is one base away. The rearrangement links TRBV20-1 to TRBJ1-1; D remains unclear. Germline V gives CDR1 DFQATT, CDR2 SNEGSKA (reference sequence). The CDR3 loop spans 11 amino acids. The CDR3, as DNA: TGCATCCTTGAACTCGACACTGAAGCTTTCTTT. It translates to CILELDTEAFF.

CDR3 region: CASSLDVIAGTTYNEQFF. CDR3 coding DNA: TGTGCCAGCAGCTTAGACGTAATAGCCGGGACTACCTACAATGAGCAGTTCTTC. V and J are TRBV7-9 and TRBJ2-1; 7 bases agree with TRBD2. This CDR3 is 18 amino acids long. Losses at the gene ends were 1 base for V and 2 bases for J; bases not matched to a gene: 11. The germline CDR1 and CDR2 sequences are SEHNR and FQNEAQ (reference sequence).

In this sample, this clonotype turned up once. The J gene is TRBJ2-4, the V gene TRBV5-4; D is possibly TRBD2 (5 bases). Germline-derived CDR1 and CDR2 are SGHNT and YYREEE (reference sequence). This CDR3 contains 18 residues. V was clipped by 4 bases and J by 0 bases, with 20 bases between them. The CDR3 nucleotides are TGTGCCAGCAGCGTTACCCCCGGGAAATACCTAGCCAAAAACATTCAGTACTTC. Protein: CASSVTPGKYLAKNIQYF.

This clonotype has ten or more counts. This chain joins TRBV11-2 and TRBJ2-3; D unresolved. The germline gives CDR1 SGHAT, CDR2 FQNNGV. The CDR3 length is 12 residues. V lost 5 bases, J lost 6 bases, and 9 bases lay in between. CDR3 protein: CASSLQADTQYF. CDR3 DNA: TGTGCCAGCAGCCTTCAAGCGGATACGCAGTATTTT.

This clonotype was counted ten times or more. This rearrangement joins TRBV18 to TRBJ1-5, with D hard to call. The V gene lost 3 bases and the J gene lost 0 bases, with 6 bases spanning the gap. CDR3 length equals 14 residues. CDR1 and CDR2 (germline): KGHSH, LQKENI. In DNA, the CDR3 is TGTGCCAGCTCACCCAGCGATAGCAATCAGCCCCAGCATTTT. Translation: CASSPSDSNQPQHF. Full variable domain (outside the CDR3, taken from reference TRBV18 and TRBJ1-5): NAGVMQNPRHLVRRRGQEARLRCSPMKGHSHVYWYRQLPEEGLKFMVYLQKENIIDESGMPKERFSAEFPKEGPSILRIQQVVRGDSAAYFCASSPSDSNQPQHFGDGTRLSIL.

This clonotype was recorded a few times. This rearrangement joins TRBV12-3 or TRBV12-4 to TRBJ2-7; TRBD2 agrees at 9 bases. Trimming cost V 6 bases and J 3 bases; bases outside gene matches: 12. The CDR3 is made up of 16 amino acids. The CDR3 loop is CASSPVGLAEYYEQYF. In DNA form, the CDR3 reads TGTGCCAGCAGCCCCGTGGGACTAGCAGAGTACTACGAGCAGTACTTC.

This clonotype came up many times. This chain connects TRBV7-6 to TRBJ2-7, with TRBD2 identical over 10 bases. The germline V gene encodes CDR1 SGHVS and CDR2 FNYEAQ. Trimming at V came to 2 bases and at J to 4 bases, leaving 5 bases not matched to a gene. This CDR3 has 15 residues. The CDR3 DNA reads as TGTGCCAGCAGCTTATGGCAAGCGGGAGGGTACGAGCAGTACTTC. Amino acids: CASSLWQAGGYEQYF.

This clonotype occurred many times. The V gene is TRBV12-3 or TRBV12-4, the J gene TRBJ1-2; 7 bases are a match to TRBD1. This CDR3 spans 14 amino acids. The ends lost 5 bases at V and 0 bases at J; junction bases unmatched: 3. CDR3 DNA: TGTGCCAGCAGTCGGACAGGCGCTAACTATGGCTACACCTTC. Its protein product is CASSRTGANYGYTF.

Turning to this clonotype: Since a much larger clone is just one base distant, this may be a read error. The chain employs TRBV5-1 and TRBJ2-3; maybe TRBD2 (7 bases). This CDR3 is 17 amino acids long. Per germline, CDR1 SGHRS and CDR2 YFSETQ. CDR3 loop: CAGSLTDRPGGSDTQYF. CDR3 nucleotides: TGCGCCGGCAGCCTAACTGACAGGCCGGGAGGTTCAGATACGCAGTATTTT.

The table lists this clonotype with many counts. The CDR3 loop is CSARDRPTNYGYTF. Written as DNA, the CDR3 is TGCAGTGCTAGAGACCGGCCGACTAACTATGGCTACACCTTC. This rearrangement joins TRBV20-1 to TRBJ1-2; D is uncertain. The germline V gene encodes CDR1 DFQATT and CDR2 SNEGSKA (reference sequence). The CDR3 covers 14 residues. V lost 0 bases to trimming and J lost 0 bases, with 8 bases between them.

This clonotype was found many times. The chain couples TRBV12-3 or TRBV12-4 to TRBJ2-3; D might be TRBD2 (5 bases). V was pared by 3 bases and J by 1 base, with 11 bases between. This CDR3 spans 15 amino acids. The DNA for the CDR3 is TGTGCCAGCAGTTTCGTGGGAGCTGGCACAGATACGCAGTATTTT. Its protein product is CASSFVGAGTDTQYF.

This clonotype came up many times. The genes are TRBV7-9 and TRBJ2-7; D gene ambiguous. Germline V gene data show CDR1 as SEHNR and CDR2 as FQNEAQ (reference sequence). The V gene lost 5 bases and the J gene lost 5 bases, with 13 bases spanning the gap. The CDR3 has 13 amino acids. The CDR3 spells CASSPKAFHEQYF. The CDR3 nucleotides read TGTGCCAGCAGCCCGAAAGCCTTCCACGAGCAGTACTTC.

Turning to this clonotype: Being one base from a much bigger clone, this may be a read error. The chain has TRBV21-1 and TRBJ2-5. TRBV21-1 is a recognized pseudogene. The CDR3 sequence is 11 residues long. The CDR3 DNA reads as TGTGCCAGCAGCAAAGGCGAGACCCAGTACTTC. As protein: CASSKGETQYF.

In its sample, this clonotype was seen many times. This chain joins TRBV25-1 and TRBJ2-5; the D call may be TRBD1 or TRBD2 (5 bases each). V lost 7 bases and J lost 0, with 15 bases in between. Germline V gene data show CDR1 as MGHDK and CDR2 as SYGVNS. This CDR3 is 15 amino acids long. The CDR3 DNA follows: TGTGCCAGCACCATAGCCGGGACCAACCAAGAGACCCAGTACTTC. This translates into CASTIAGTNQETQYF.

The V gene is TRBV7-9, the J gene TRBJ1-4; 7 bases match TRBD1. Germline V gene data show CDR1 as SEHNR and CDR2 as FQNEAQ (reference sequence). This CDR3 comprises 16 residues. V shed 4 bases and J 5 bases; nucleotides not matched to a gene: 10. The CDR3 spells CASSSRPGTVNEKLFF. The CDR3 region has the DNA TGTGCCAGCAGCTCCAGACCCGGGACAGTGAATGAAAAACTGTTTTTT.

This clonotype was observed many times. The chain carries TRBV7-2 and TRBJ2-3, with 11 nucleotides matching TRBD2. The V and J ends lost 5 bases and 6 bases, in that order; junction bases with no gene match: 7. CDR3 length: 15 amino acids. The germline V gene encodes CDR1 SGHTA and CDR2 FQGNSA. The DNA for the CDR3 is TGTGCCAGCAGCCGCACTAGCGGGAGTCTCGATACGCAGTATTTT. Protein sequence: CASSRTSGSLDTQYF.

This clonotype was recorded at least ten times. The chain carries TRBV6-2 or TRBV6-3 and TRBJ2-7, with 8 bases fitting TRBD2. The ends lost 6 bases at V and 0 bases at J; junction bases unmatched: 4. The CDR3 consists of 14 residues. CDR1 is MNHEY and CDR2 is SVGEGT in the germline V gene. CDR3 residues: CASSLAGTSYEQYF. For the CDR3, the DNA is TGTGCCAGCAGCTTAGCGGGGACCTCCTACGAGCAGTACTTC.

This clonotype was observed many times. This chain uses TRBV4-1 with TRBJ1-2; 11 positions match TRBD1. The CDR3 is made up of 15 amino acids. Germline CDR1 is MGHRA and CDR2 is YSYEKL. Unmatched junction bases numbered 6, after V lost 1 base and J lost 8 bases. CDR3 residues: CASSQVGQGDGGYTF. CDR3 in DNA: TGCGCCAGCAGCCAAGTGGGACAGGGGGATGGAGGCTACACCTTC.